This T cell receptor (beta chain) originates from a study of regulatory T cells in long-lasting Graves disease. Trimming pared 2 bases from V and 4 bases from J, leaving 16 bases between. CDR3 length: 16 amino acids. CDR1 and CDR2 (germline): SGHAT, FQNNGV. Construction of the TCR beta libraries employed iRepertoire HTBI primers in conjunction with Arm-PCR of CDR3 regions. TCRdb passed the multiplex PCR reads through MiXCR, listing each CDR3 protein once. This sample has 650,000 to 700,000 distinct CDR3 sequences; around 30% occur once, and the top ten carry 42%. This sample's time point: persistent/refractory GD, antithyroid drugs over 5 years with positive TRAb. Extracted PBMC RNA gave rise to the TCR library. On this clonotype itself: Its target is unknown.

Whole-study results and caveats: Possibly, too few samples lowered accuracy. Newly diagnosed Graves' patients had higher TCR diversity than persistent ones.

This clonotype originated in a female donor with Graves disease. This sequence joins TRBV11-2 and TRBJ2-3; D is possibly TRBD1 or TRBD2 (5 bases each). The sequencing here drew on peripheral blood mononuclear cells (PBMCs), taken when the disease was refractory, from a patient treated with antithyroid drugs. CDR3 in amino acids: CASSLTDRDPPDTQYF. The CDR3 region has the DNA TGTGCCAGCAGCTTAACTGACCGGGACCCCCCAGATACGCAGTATTTT.